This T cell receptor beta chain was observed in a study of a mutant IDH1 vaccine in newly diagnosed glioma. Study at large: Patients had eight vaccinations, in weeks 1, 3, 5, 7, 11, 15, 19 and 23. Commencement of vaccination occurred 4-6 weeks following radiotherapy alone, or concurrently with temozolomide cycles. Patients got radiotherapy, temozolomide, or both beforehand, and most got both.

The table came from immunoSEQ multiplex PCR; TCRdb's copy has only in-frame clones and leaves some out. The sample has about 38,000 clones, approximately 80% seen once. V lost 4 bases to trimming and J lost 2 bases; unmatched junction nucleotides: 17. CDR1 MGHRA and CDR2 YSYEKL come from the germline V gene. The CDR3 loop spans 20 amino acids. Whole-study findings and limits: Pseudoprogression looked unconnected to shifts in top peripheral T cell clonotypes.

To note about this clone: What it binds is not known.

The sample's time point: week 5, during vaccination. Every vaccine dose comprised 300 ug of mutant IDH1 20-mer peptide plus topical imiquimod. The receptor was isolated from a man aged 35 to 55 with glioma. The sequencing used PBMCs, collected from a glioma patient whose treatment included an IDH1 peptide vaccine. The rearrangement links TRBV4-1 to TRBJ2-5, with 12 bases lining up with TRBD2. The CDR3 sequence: CASSLRSGGTSGGPQETQYF. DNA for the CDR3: TGCGCCAGCAGCCTAAGATCGGGGGGTACTAGCGGGGGGCCGCAAGAGACCCAGTACTTC.